A selection of T cell receptor beta chains follows, all from one sample in a study of PD-1 blockade in classical Hodgkin lymphoma. Clones were sequenced by immunoSEQ multiplex PCR, and TCRdb holds only the in-frame ones, with some missing. Here the sample spans approximately 98,000 clones, roughly nine tenths being singletons. This material consisted of peripheral blood mononuclear cells (PBMCs), taken before the second cycle of nivolumab. The receptor set was obtained from a human donor with classical Hodgkin lymphoma. The CDR3 runs from the conserved cysteine through the conserved F or W. A D gene is named only where the DNA matches it firmly. Clone size, where shown, is once, few, many, or a class for clones that have expanded.

d_gene: NA; v_gene: TRBV2; abundance: few; j_gene: TRBJ1-5; len: 15; CDR3nt: TGTGCCAGCAGTTTAATTCAGGGGAGCAATCAGCCCCAGCATTTT; CDR3aa: CASSLIQGSNQPQHF
d_gene: NA; v_gene: TRBV18; abundance: NA; j_gene: TRBJ1-1; len: 13; CDR3nt: TGTGCCAGCTCACCACAGGGATACACTGAAGCTTTCTTT; CDR3aa: CASSPQGYTEAFF
d_gene: NA; v_gene: TRBV27; abundance: NA; j_gene: TRBJ2-5; len: 14; CDR3nt: TGTGCCAGCAGTTTCGGGTCTGGGTATCTTACCCAGTACTTC; CDR3aa: CASSFGSGYLTQYF
d_gene: NA; v_gene: TRBV5-5; abundance: NA; j_gene: TRBJ1-2; len: 12; CDR3nt: TGTGCCAGCAGGGACAGACCCTATGGCTACACCTTC; CDR3aa: CASRDRPYGYTF
d_gene: TRBD1; v_gene: TRBV10-2; abundance: NA; j_gene: TRBJ1-3; len: 18; CDR3nt: TGCGCCAGCAGTGAGTCGAGACAGGGGTTGAAGGGACGAAACACCATATATTTT; CDR3aa: CASSESRQGLKGRNTIYF
d_gene: NA; v_gene: TRBV19; abundance: NA; j_gene: TRBJ2-1; len: 16; CDR3nt: TGTGCCAGTAGTCGTCTAGCGGACAGCTCCTACAATGAGCAGTTCTTC; CDR3aa: CASSRLADSSYNEQFF
d_gene: NA; v_gene: TRBV7-9; abundance: NA; j_gene: TRBJ2-2; len: 17; CDR3nt: TGTGCCAGCAGCCCCCGTCATAGGGTCCCGAACACCGGGGAGCTGTTTTTT; CDR3aa: CASSPRHRVPNTGELFF
d_gene: TRBD2; v_gene: TRBV4-3; abundance: once; j_gene: TRBJ2-1; len: 16; CDR3nt: TGCGCCAGCAGCCACGGGCTAGCGGACTCCTACAATGAGCAGTTCTTC; CDR3aa: CASSHGLADSYNEQFF
d_gene: NA; v_gene: TRBV2; abundance: NA; j_gene: TRBJ1-3; len: 16; CDR3nt: TGTGCCAGCAGTGAACTGGTCGGGGGTTTTGGAAACACCATATATTTT; CDR3aa: CASSELVGGFGNTIYF
d_gene: NA; v_gene: TRBV18; abundance: once; j_gene: TRBJ2-5; len: 15; CDR3nt: TGTGCCAGCTCACCACCTAACAGGCTCGGAGAGACCCAGTACTTC; CDR3aa: CASSPPNRLGETQYF
d_gene: NA; v_gene: TRBV28; abundance: NA; j_gene: TRBJ1-1; len: 14; CDR3nt: TGTGCCAGCAGTTCGTCCGACAAGAACACTGAAGCTTTCTTT; CDR3aa: CASSSSDKNTEAFF
d_gene: NA; v_gene: TRBV2; abundance: NA; j_gene: TRBJ2-5; len: 14; CDR3nt: TGTGCCAGCACCCGAGGGGGAGGCATGGAGACCCAGTACTTC; CDR3aa: CASTRGGGMETQYF
d_gene: TRBD1; v_gene: TRBV6-1; abundance: NA; j_gene: TRBJ1-5; len: 15; CDR3nt: TGTGCCAGCACCCGGGACAGTAATAGCAATCAGCCCCAGCATTTT; CDR3aa: CASTRDSNSNQPQHF
d_gene: TRBD2; v_gene: TRBV2; abundance: NA; j_gene: TRBJ2-3; len: 17; CDR3nt: TGTGCCAGCAGTCCGTTGGGGACTAGCGGGATAATGAATACGCAGTATTTT; CDR3aa: CASSPLGTSGIMNTQYF
d_gene: NA; v_gene: TRBV18; abundance: NA; j_gene: TRBJ2-5; len: 14; CDR3nt: TGTGCCAGCTCACAGGGACGTACGCAAGAGACCCAGTACTTC; CDR3aa: CASSQGRTQETQYF
d_gene: NA; v_gene: TRBV11-2; abundance: once; j_gene: TRBJ2-6; len: 11; CDR3nt: TGTGCCAGCAGCAGGGTGAACGTCCTGACTTTC; CDR3aa: CASSRVNVLTF
d_gene: NA; v_gene: TRBV7-2; abundance: NA; j_gene: TRBJ2-5; len: 16; CDR3nt: TGTGCCAGCAGCTTAGAATCGGCAGCCCAACAAGAGACCCAGTACTTC; CDR3aa: CASSLESAAQQETQYF
d_gene: TRBD2; v_gene: TRBV13; abundance: NA; j_gene: TRBJ2-1; len: 14; CDR3nt: TGTGCCAGCAGCTGGAGGACTAGCGGGAAGTCGGAGGTCTTC; CDR3aa: CASSWRTSGKSEVF
d_gene: NA; v_gene: TRBV7-2; abundance: NA; j_gene: TRBJ1-5; len: 15; CDR3nt: TGTGCCAGCAGCCCCCCCGGCAGGGTAGATCAGCCCCAGCATTTT; CDR3aa: CASSPPGRVDQPQHF
d_gene: TRBD1; v_gene: TRBV13; abundance: NA; j_gene: TRBJ2-7; len: 17; CDR3nt: TGTGCCAGCAGCTTAGGATTGGGTGGACAGGGCGGCTACGAGCAGTACTTC; CDR3aa: CASSLGLGGQGGYEQYF
d_gene: TRBD1; v_gene: TRBV7-9; abundance: NA; j_gene: TRBJ2-2; len: 12; CDR3nt: TGTGCCAGCAGCCCACAGGGGAGGGAGCTGTTTTTT; CDR3aa: CASSPQGRELFF
d_gene: TRBD2; v_gene: TRBV6-4; abundance: once; j_gene: TRBJ2-1; len: 19; CDR3nt: TGTGCCAGCAGTGAGGTGGGGCTAGCGGGAGGGAGCTCCTACAATGAGCAGTTCTTC; CDR3aa: CASSEVGLAGGSSYNEQFF
d_gene: NA; v_gene: TRBV10-2; abundance: NA; j_gene: TRBJ1-1; len: 13; CDR3nt: TGCGCCAGCAGTGAGATAGGAAACACTGAAGCTTTCTTT; CDR3aa: CASSEIGNTEAFF
d_gene: NA; v_gene: TRBV15; abundance: NA; j_gene: TRBJ2-5; len: 16; CDR3nt: TGTGCCACCAGCAGAGGTGGGGCAGGAAAGCAGGAGACCCAGTACTTC; CDR3aa: CATSRGGAGKQETQYF
d_gene: NA; v_gene: TRBV19; abundance: many; j_gene: TRBJ1-5; len: 15; CDR3nt: TGTGCCAGTAATTTGGGGGGTTATAGCAATCAGCCCCAGCATTTT; CDR3aa: CASNLGGYSNQPQHF
d_gene: TRBD1; v_gene: TRBV5-1; abundance: NA; j_gene: TRBJ1-1; len: 15; CDR3nt: TGCGCCAGCAGCTTGGGGACAGGGGCGAACACTGAAGCTTTCTTT; CDR3aa: CASSLGTGANTEAFF
d_gene: NA; v_gene: TRBV5-5; abundance: NA; j_gene: TRBJ1-4; len: 14; CDR3nt: TGTGCCAGCAGCTTGGGAGGGGCTTGGGAAAAACTGTTTTTT; CDR3aa: CASSLGGAWEKLFF
d_gene: NA; v_gene: TRBV27; abundance: NA; j_gene: TRBJ2-1; len: 14; CDR3nt: TGTGCCAGCACCCAAGGGGCCGGGTACAATGAGCAGTTCTTC; CDR3aa: CASTQGAGYNEQFF
d_gene: NA; v_gene: TRBV2; abundance: NA; j_gene: TRBJ1-2; len: 13; CDR3nt: TGTGCCAGCAGTCAACAAGATAAAGAAGGCTACACCTTC; CDR3aa: CASSQQDKEGYTF
d_gene: TRBD1; v_gene: TRBV27; abundance: few; j_gene: TRBJ1-2; len: 17; CDR3nt: TGTGCCAGCAGTTTACGCGTGAGGGACAGGGGGCTAGGTGGCTACACCTTC; CDR3aa: CASSLRVRDRGLGGYTF
d_gene: NA; v_gene: TRBV29-1; abundance: NA; j_gene: TRBJ1-2; len: 12; CDR3nt: TGCAGCGTTGCCCAGGGGTTGTATGGCTACACCTTC; CDR3aa: CSVAQGLYGYTF
d_gene: TRBD1; v_gene: TRBV6-4; abundance: once; j_gene: TRBJ2-7; len: 14; CDR3nt: TGTGCCAGCAGTGAAGAACCAGGGGGTTACGAGCAGTACTTC; CDR3aa: CASSEEPGGYEQYF
d_gene: NA; v_gene: TRBV30; abundance: NA; j_gene: TRBJ2-7; len: 13; CDR3nt: TGTGCCTCCCAGGGGCACCTACTGAACGAGCAGTACTTC; CDR3aa: CASQGHLLNEQYF
d_gene: NA; v_gene: TRBV6-4; abundance: NA; j_gene: TRBJ2-1; len: 16; CDR3nt: TGTGCCAGCAGTGACGAATTAGCGGTCTCCTACAATGAGCAGTTCTTC; CDR3aa: CASSDELAVSYNEQFF
d_gene: NA; v_gene: TRBV6-1; abundance: NA; j_gene: TRBJ2-1; len: 16; CDR3nt: TGTGCCAGCAGTGAAAGCCGACCTTACTCCTACAATGAGCAGTTCTTC; CDR3aa: CASSESRPYSYNEQFF
d_gene: NA; v_gene: TRBV30; abundance: NA; j_gene: TRBJ2-7; len: 15; CDR3nt: TGTGCCTGGAGTGTATGGCGTTTGGACAGCCACGAGCAGTACTTC; CDR3aa: CAWSVWRLDSHEQYF
d_gene: TRBD2; v_gene: TRBV7-9; abundance: once; j_gene: TRBJ2-3; len: 16; CDR3nt: TGTGCCAGCAGCCCCGGACTAGCGGGAGGTTGGGATACGCAGTATTTT; CDR3aa: CASSPGLAGGWDTQYF
d_gene: TRBD1; v_gene: TRBV4-2; abundance: NA; j_gene: TRBJ2-7; len: 15; CDR3nt: TGTGCCAGCAGCCAAGCTGCCGGGACAGGGTCCGAGCAGTACTTC; CDR3aa: CASSQAAGTGSEQYF
d_gene: TRBD1; v_gene: TRBV28; abundance: NA; j_gene: TRBJ2-4; len: 14; CDR3nt: TGTGCCAGCAGTCCAGGGACAGGCGGGAACATTCAGTACTTC; CDR3aa: CASSPGTGGNIQYF
d_gene: TRBD2; v_gene: TRBV6-1; abundance: NA; j_gene: TRBJ2-7; len: 14; CDR3nt: TGTGCCAGCAGTGAAAGGCGGGAGCCATACGAGCAGTACTTC; CDR3aa: CASSERREPYEQYF
d_gene: TRBD1; v_gene: TRBV2; abundance: NA; j_gene: TRBJ2-2; len: 15; CDR3nt: TGTGCCAGCAGTTCTGACAGGGGGAACACCGGGGAGCTGTTTTTT; CDR3aa: CASSSDRGNTGELFF
d_gene: TRBD2; v_gene: TRBV11-2; abundance: NA; j_gene: TRBJ2-2; len: 17; CDR3nt: TGTGCCAGCAGCCCCAAGTGGCTAGCGGCAAACACCGGGGAGCTGTTTTTT; CDR3aa: CASSPKWLAANTGELFF
d_gene: NA; v_gene: TRBV30; abundance: NA; j_gene: TRBJ1-2; len: 12; CDR3nt: TGTGCCTGGAGCGTTATTAACTATGGCTACACCTTC; CDR3aa: CAWSVINYGYTF
d_gene: NA; v_gene: TRBV7-9; abundance: NA; j_gene: TRBJ1-1; len: 14; CDR3nt: TGTGCCAGCAGCTTAGTAGGGCGGAACACTGAAGCTTTCTTT; CDR3aa: CASSLVGRNTEAFF
d_gene: NA; v_gene: TRBV6-5; abundance: NA; j_gene: TRBJ1-3; len: 16; CDR3nt: TGTGCCAGCAGTTACTCGACGTCAGGCCCTGGAAACACCATATATTTT; CDR3aa: CASSYSTSGPGNTIYF